This T cell receptor beta chain was captured in a study of blood T cell repertoires in COVID-19. Study context: The analysed material was cDNA or gDNA that came from T cells, B-cell-depleted T cells, or PBMCs.

The germline CDR1 and CDR2 sequences are SEHNR and FQNEAQ (reference sequence). CDR3 length equals 14 residues. V gave up 5 bases and J gave up 3 bases, with 12 bases separating them. In the original analysis: How many nucleated cells were present was estimated from reference gene primer amplification. The method was immunoSEQ multiplex PCR; TCRdb's version includes in-frame clones alone and lacks a portion of them. For V, J and clone size, that table is used; D and trimming come from the DNA. The sample consists of about 480,000 clones, 85% to 90% of them appearing once. Followed over time, Seattle patients had been enrolled while infection was active.

This TCR derives from a woman between 45 and 60 years old with COVID-19, enrolled during active disease. The sequenced sample consisted of peripheral blood. The chain joins TRBV7-9 to TRBJ2-3, with D tentatively TRBD1 (5 bases). The CDR3 reads CASSAPRATDTQYF. Written as DNA, the CDR3 is TGTGCCAGCAGCGCCCCCAGGGCGACAGATACGCAGTATTTT.